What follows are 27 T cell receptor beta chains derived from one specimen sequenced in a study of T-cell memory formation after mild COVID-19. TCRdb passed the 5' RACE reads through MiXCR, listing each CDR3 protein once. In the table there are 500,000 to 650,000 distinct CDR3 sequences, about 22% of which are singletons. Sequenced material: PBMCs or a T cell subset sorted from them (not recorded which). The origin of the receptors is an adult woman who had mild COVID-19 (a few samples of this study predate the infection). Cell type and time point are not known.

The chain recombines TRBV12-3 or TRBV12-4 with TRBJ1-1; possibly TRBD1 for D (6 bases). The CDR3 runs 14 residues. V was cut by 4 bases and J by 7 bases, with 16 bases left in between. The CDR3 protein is CASSSGTRLNEAFF. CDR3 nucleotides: TGTGCCAGCAGTTCCGGGACACGGCTTAATGAAGCTTTCTTT.

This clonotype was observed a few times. Here the CDR3 DNA reads TGTGCCAGCTCAGACTCGGCAGGCTACGAGCAGTACTTC. It translates to CASSDSAGYEQYF. The chain employs TRBV18 and TRBJ2-7; D remains unclear. From germline, CDR1 is KGHSH and CDR2 LQKENI. This CDR3 is 13 amino acids long. V was shortened by 5 bases and J by 3 bases, with 11 bases between the two germline ends. The full variable domain, rest sourced from reference TRBV18 and TRBJ2-7, is NAGVMQNPRHLVRRRGQEARLRCSPMKGHSHVYWYRQLPEEGLKFMVYLQKENIIDESGMPKERFSAEFPKEGPSILRIQQVVRGDSAAYFCASSDSAGYEQYFGPGTRLTVT.

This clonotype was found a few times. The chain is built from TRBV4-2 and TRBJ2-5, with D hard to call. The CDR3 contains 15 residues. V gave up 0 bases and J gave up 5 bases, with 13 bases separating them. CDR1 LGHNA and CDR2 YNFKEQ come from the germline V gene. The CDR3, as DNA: TGTGCCAGCAGCCAAGATTCCCTAGTAGGGGAGACCCAGTACTTC. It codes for CASSQDSLVGETQYF.

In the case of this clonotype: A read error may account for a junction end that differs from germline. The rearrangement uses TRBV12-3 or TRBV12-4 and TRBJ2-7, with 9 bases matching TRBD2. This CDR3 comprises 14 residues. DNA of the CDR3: TGTGCCAGCAGGTTAGCGGGAGAGGTGTACGAGCAGTACTTC. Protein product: CASRLAGEVYEQYF.

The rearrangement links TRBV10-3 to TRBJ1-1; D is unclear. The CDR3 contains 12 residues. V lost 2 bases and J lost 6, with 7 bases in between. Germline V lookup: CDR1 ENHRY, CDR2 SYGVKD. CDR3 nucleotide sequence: TGTGCCATCAGTGAGATCCAAGCTGAAGCTTTCTTT. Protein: CAISEIQAEAFF.

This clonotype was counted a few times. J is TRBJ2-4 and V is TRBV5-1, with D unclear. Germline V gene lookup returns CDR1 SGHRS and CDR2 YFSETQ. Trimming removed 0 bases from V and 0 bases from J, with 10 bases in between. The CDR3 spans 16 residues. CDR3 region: CASSLEQPTAKNIQYF. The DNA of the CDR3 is TGCGCCAGCAGCTTGGAACAGCCTACAGCCAAAAACATTCAGTACTTC. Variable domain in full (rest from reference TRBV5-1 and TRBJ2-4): KAGVTQTPRYLIKTRGQQVTLSCSPISGHRSVSWYQQTPGQGLQFLFEYFSETQRNKGNFPGRFSGRQFSNSRSEMNVSTLELGDSALYLCASSLEQPTAKNIQYFGAGTRLSVL.

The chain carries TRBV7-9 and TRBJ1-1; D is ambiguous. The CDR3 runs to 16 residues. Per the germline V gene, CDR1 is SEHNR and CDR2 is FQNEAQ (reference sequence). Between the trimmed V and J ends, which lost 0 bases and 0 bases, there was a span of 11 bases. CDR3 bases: TGTGCCAGCAGCTTAGCAGATTTCTGGGTGAACACTGAAGCTTTCTTT. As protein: CASSLADFWVNTEAFF. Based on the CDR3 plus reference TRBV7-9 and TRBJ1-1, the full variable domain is DTGVSQNPRHKITKRGQNVTFRCDPISEHNRLYWYRQTLGQGPEFLTYFQNEAQLEKSRLLSDRFSAERPKGSFSTLEIQRTEQGDSAMYLCASSLADFWVNTEAFFGQGTRLTVV.

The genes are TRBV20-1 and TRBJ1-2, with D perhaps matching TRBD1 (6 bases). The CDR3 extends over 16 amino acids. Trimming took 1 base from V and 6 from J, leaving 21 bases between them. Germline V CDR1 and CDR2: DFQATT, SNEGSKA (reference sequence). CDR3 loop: CSARAPGTRLYDGYTF. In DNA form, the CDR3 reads TGCAGTGCTAGAGCCCCTGGGACAAGGTTATACGATGGCTACACCTTC.

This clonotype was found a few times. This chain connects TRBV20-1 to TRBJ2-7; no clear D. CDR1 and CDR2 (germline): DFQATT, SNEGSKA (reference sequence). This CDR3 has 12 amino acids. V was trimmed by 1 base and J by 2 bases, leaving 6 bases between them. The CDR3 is CSARGGAYEQYF. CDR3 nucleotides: TGCAGTGCTAGAGGTGGGGCCTACGAGCAGTACTTC.

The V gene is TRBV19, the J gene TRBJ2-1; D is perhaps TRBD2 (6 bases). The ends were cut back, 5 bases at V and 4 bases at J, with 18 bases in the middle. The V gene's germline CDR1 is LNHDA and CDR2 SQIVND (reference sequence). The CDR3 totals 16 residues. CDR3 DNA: TGTGCCAGTAGTCCGTCTGGTAGCGGACTTTACAATGAGCAGTTCTTC. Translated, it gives CASSPSGSGLYNEQFF. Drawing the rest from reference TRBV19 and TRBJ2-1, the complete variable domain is DGGITQSPKYLFRKEGQNVTLSCEQNLNHDAMYWYRQDPGQGLRLIYYSQIVNDFQKGDIAEGYSVSREKKESFPLTVTSAQKNPTAFYLCASSPSGSGLYNEQFFGPGTRLTVL.

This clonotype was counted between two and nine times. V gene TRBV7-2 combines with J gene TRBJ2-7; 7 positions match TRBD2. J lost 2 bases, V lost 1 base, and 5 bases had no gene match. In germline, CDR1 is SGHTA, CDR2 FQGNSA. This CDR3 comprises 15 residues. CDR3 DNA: TGTGCCAGCAGCTTAGAGGCGGGAGTGACCTACGAGCAGTACTTC. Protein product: CASSLEAGVTYEQYF.

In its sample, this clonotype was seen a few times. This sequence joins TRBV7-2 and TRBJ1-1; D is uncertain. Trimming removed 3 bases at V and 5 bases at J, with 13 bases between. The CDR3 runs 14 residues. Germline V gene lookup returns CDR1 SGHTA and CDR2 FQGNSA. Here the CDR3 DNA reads TGTGCCAGCAGCTTTAGTAGGGTTGGAACTGAAGCTTTCTTT. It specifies CASSFSRVGTEAFF.

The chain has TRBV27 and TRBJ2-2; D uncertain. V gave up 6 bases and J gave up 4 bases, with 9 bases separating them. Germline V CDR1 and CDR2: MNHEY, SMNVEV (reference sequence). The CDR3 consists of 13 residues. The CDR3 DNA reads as TGTGCCAGCAGGGGGTCTCGCACCGGGGAGCTGTTTTTT. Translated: CASRGSRTGELFF.

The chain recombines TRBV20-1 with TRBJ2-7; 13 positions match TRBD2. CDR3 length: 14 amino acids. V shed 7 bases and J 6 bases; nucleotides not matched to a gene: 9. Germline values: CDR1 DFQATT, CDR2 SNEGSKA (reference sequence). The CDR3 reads CSVPRGTSGTEQYF. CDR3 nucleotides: TGCAGTGTCCCCCGCGGGACTAGCGGGACCGAGCAGTACTTC.

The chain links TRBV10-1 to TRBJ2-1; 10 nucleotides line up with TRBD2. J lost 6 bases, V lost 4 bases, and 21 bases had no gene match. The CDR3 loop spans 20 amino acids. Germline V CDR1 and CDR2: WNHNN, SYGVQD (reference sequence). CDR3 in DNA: TGCGCCAGCAGTGTAATAACTAGTTGGACTCTAGCGGGAGATCTCAATGAGCAGTTCTTC. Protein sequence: CASSVITSWTLAGDLNEQFF.

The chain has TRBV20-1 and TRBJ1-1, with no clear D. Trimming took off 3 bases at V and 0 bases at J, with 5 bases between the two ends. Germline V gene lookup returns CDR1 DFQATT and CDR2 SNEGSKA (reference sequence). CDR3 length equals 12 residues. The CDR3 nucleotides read TGCAGTGCTAGTATCCTGAACACTGAAGCTTTCTTT. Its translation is CSASILNTEAFF.

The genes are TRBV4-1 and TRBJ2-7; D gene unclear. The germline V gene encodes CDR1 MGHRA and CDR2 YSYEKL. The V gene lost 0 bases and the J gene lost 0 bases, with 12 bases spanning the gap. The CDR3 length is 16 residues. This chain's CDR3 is CASSQEARQSSYEQYF. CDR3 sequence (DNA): TGCGCCAGCAGCCAAGAGGCCCGGCAAAGCTCCTACGAGCAGTACTTC.

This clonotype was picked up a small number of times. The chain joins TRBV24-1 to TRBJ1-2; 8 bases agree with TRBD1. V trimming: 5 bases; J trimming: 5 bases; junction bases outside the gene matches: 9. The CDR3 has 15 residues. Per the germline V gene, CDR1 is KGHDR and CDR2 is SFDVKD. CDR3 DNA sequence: TGTGCCACCAGTGGGTTACCGGGACAGGATTATGGCTACACCTTC. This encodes CATSGLPGQDYGYTF.

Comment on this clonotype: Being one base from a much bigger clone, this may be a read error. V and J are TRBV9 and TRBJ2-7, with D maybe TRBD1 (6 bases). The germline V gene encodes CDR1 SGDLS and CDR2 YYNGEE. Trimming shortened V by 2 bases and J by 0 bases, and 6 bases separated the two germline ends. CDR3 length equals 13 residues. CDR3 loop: CASSVDSSYEQYF. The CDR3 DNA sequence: TGTGCCAGCAGCGTGGACAGCTCCTACGAGCAGTACTTC.

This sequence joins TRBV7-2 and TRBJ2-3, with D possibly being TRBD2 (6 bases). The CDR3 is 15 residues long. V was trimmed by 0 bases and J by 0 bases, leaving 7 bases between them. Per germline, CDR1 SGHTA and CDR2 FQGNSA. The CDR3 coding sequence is TGTGCCAGCAGCTTAGCCGGGACTAGCACAGATACGCAGTATTTT. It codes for CASSLAGTSTDTQYF. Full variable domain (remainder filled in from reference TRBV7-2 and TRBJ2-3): GAGVSQSPSNKVTEKGKDVELRCDPISGHTALYWYRQSLGQGLEFLIYFQGNSAPDKSGLPSDRFSAERTGGSVSTLTIQRTQQEDSAVYLCASSLAGTSTDTQYFGPGTRLTVL.

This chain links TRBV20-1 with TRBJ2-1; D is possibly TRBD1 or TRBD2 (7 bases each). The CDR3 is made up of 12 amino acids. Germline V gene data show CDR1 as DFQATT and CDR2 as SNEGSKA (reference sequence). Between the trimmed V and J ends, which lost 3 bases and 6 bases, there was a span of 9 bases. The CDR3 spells CSASRGGNEQFF. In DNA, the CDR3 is TGCAGTGCTAGCAGGGGGGGCAATGAGCAGTTCTTC.

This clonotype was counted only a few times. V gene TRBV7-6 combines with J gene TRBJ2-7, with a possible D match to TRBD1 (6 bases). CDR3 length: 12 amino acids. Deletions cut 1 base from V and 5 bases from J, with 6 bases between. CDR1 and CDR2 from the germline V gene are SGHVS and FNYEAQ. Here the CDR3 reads CASSLEGDEQYF. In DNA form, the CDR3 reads TGTGCCAGCAGCTTAGAGGGGGACGAGCAGTACTTC. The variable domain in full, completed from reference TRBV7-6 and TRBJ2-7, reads GAGVSQSPRYKVTKRGQDVALRCDPISGHVSLYWYRQALGQGPEFLTYFNYEAQQDKSGLPNDRFSAERPEGSISTLTIQRTEQRDSAMYRCASSLEGDEQYFGPGTRLTVT.

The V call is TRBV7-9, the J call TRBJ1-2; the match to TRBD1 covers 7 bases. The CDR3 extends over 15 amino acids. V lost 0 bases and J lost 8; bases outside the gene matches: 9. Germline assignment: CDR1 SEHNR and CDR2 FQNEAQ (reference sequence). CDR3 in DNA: TGTGCCAGCAGCTTAGCCGTTGGAGGGGGCGGCGGCTACACCTTC. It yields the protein CASSLAVGGGGGYTF.

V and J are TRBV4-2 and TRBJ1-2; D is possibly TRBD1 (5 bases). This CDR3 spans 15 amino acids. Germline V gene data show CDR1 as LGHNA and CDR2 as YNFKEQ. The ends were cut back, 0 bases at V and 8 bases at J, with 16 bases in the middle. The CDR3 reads CASSQDRGQGSGYTF. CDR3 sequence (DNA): TGTGCCAGCAGCCAAGATCGAGGGCAGGGCAGCGGCTACACCTTC.

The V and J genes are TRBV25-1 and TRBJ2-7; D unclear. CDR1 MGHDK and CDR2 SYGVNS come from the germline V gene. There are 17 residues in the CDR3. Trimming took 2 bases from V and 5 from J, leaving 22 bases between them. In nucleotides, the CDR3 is TGTGCCAGCAGTGAAATCTCCGGCGGCAGATCCTACAACGAGCAGTACTTC. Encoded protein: CASSEISGGRSYNEQYF.

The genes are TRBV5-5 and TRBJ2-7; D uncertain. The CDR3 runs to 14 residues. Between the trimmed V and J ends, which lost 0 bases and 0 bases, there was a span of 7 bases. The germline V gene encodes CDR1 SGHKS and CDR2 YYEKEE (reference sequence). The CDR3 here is CASSLVDTSYEQYF. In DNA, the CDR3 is TGTGCCAGCAGCTTGGTAGACACCTCCTACGAGCAGTACTTC.

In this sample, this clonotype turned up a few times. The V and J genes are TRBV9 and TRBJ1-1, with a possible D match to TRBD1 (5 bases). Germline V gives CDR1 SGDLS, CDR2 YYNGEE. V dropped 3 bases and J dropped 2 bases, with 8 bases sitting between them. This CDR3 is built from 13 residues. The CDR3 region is CASSEQVNTEAFF. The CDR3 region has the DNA TGTGCCAGCAGCGAACAGGTCAACACTGAAGCTTTCTTT.